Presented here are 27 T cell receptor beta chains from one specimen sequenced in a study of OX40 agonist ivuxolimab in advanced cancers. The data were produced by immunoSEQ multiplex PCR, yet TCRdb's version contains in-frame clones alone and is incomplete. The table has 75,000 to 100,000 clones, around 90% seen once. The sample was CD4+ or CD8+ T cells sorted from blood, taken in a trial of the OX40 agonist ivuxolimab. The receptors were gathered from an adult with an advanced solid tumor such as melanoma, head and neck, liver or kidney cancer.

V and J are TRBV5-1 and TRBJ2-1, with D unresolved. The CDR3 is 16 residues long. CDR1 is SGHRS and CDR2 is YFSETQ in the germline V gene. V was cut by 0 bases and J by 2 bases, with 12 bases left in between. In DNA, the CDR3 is TGCGCCAGCAGCTTGGAGCACCCAGTACCCTACAATGAGCAGTTCTTC. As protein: CASSLEHPVPYNEQFF.

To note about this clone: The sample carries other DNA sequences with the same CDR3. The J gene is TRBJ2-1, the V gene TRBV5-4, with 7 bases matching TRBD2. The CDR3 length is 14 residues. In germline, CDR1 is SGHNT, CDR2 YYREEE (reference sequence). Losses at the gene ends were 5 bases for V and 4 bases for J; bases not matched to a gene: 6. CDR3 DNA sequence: TGTGCCAGCAGTCTAGGGACTACATACAATGAGCAGTTCTTC. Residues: CASSLGTTYNEQFF.

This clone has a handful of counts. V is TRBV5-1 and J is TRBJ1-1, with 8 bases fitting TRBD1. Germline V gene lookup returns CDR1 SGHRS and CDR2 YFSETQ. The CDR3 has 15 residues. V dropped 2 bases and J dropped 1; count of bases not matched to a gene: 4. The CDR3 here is CASSLPGGPNTEAFF. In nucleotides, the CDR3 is TGCGCCAGCAGCTTACCAGGGGGCCCGAACACTGAAGCTTTCTTT.

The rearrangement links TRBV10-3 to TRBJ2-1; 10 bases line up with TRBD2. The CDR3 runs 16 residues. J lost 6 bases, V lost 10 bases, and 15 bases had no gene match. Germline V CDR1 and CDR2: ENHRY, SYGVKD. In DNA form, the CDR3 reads TGTGCCACCGAAACAAGTAGAGCGGGAGGGGGCAATGAGCAGTTCTTC. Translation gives CATETSRAGGGNEQFF.

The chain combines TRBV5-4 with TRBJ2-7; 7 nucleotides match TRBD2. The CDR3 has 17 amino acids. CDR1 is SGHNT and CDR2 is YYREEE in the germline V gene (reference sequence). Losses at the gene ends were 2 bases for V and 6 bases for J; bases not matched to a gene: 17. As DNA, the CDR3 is TGTGCCAGCAGCTTCTTCATGGGGGGGAGCGGGGCCCTCGAGCAGTACTTC. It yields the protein CASSFFMGGSGALEQYF. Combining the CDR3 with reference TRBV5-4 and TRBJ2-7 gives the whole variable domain ETGVTQSPTHLIKTRGQQVTLRCSSQSGHNTVSWYQQALGQGPQFIFQYYREEENGRGNFPPRFSGLQFPNYSSELNVNALELDDSALYLCASSFFMGGSGALEQYFGPGTRLTVT.

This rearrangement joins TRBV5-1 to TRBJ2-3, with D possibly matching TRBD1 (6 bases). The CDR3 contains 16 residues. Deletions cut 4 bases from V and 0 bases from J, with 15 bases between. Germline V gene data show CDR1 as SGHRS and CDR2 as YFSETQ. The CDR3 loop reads CASSPTPGQSTDTQYF. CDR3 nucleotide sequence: TGCGCCAGCAGCCCTACTCCGGGACAAAGCACAGATACGCAGTATTTT.

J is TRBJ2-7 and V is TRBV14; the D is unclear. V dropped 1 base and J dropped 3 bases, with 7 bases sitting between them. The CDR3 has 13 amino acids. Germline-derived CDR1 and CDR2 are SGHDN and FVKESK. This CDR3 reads CASSQVGRYEQYF. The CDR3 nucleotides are TGTGCCAGCAGCCAAGTCGGTCGCTACGAGCAGTACTTC. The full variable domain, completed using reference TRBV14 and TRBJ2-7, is EAGVTQFPSHSVIEKGQTVTLRCDPISGHDNLYWYRRVMGKEIKFLLHFVKESKQDESGMPNNRFLAERTGGTYSTLKVQPAELEDSGVYFCASSQVGRYEQYFGPGTRLTVT.

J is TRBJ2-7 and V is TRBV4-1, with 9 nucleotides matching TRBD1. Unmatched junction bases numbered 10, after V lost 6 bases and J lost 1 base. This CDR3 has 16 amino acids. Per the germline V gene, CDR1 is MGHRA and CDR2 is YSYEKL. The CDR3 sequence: CASRREPGQGSYEQYF. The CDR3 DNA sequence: TGCGCCAGCAGGCGAGAACCGGGACAGGGATCCTACGAGCAGTACTTC.

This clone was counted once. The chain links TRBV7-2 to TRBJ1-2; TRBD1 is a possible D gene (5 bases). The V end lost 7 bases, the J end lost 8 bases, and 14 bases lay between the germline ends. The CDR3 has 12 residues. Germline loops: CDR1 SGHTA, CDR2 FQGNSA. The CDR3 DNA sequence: TGTGCCAGCATCAAAGAGGGGCGGGGCTACACCTTC. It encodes CASIKEGRGYTF.

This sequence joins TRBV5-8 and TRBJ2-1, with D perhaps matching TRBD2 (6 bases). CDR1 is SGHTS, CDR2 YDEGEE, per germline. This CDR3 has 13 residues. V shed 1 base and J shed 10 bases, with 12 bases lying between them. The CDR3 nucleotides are TGTGCCAGCAGCTTGTCCGGGGCGGGGGAGCAGTTCTTC. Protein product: CASSLSGAGEQFF.

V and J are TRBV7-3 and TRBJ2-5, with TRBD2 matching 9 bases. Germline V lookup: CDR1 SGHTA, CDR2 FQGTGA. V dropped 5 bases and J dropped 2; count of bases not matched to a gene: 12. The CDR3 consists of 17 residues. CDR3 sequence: CASSLAHYLAGQETQYF. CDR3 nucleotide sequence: TGTGCCAGCAGCCTAGCCCACTATCTAGCGGGACAAGAGACCCAGTACTTC.

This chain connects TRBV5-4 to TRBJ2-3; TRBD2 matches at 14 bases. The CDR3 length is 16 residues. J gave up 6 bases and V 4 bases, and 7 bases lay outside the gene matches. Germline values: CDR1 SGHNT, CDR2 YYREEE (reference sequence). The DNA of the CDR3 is TGTGCCAGCAGCCTGACTAGCGGGAGGGCCGGGGATACGCAGTATTTT. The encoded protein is CASSLTSGRAGDTQYF.

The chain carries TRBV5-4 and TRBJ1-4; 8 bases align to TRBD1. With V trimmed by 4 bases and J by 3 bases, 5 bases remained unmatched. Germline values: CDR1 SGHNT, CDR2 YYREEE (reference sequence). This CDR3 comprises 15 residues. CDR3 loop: CASSLGDRSNEKLFF. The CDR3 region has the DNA TGTGCCAGCAGCCTCGGGGACAGGTCTAATGAAAAACTGTTTTTT.

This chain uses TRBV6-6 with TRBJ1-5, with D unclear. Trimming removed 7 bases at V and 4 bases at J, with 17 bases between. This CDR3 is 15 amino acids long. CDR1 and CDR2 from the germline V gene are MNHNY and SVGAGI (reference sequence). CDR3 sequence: CASKLPGSPNQPQHF. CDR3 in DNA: TGTGCCAGCAAACTGCCAGGTTCCCCTAATCAGCCCCAGCATTTT.

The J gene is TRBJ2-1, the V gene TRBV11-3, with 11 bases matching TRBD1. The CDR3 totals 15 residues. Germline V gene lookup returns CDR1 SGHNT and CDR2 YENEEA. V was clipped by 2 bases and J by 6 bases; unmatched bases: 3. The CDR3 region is CASSLRTGGFNEQFF. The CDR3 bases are TGTGCCAGCAGCTTAAGGACAGGGGGCTTCAATGAGCAGTTCTTC.

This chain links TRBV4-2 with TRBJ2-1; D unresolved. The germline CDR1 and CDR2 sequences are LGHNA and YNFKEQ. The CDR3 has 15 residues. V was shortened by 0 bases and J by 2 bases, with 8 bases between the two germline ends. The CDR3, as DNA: TGTGCCAGCAGCCAAGAATTGGGCCCCTACAATGAGCAGTTCTTC. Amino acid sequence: CASSQELGPYNEQFF.

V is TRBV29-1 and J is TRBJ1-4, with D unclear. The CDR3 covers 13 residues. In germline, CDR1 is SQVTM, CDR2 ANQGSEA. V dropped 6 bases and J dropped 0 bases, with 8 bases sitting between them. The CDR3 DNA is TGCAGCGTCATAATACCAACTAATGAAAAACTGTTTTTT. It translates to CSVIIPTNEKLFF.

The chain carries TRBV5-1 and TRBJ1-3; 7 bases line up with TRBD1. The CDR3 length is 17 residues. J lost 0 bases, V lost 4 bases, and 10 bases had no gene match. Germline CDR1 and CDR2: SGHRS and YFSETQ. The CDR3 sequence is CASSVAGQRYSGNTIYF. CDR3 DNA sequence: TGCGCCAGCAGCGTAGCGGGACAGCGATACTCTGGAAACACCATATATTTT. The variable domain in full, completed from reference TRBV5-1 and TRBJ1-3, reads KAGVTQTPRYLIKTRGQQVTLSCSPISGHRSVSWYQQTPGQGLQFLFEYFSETQRNKGNFPGRFSGRQFSNSRSEMNVSTLELGDSALYLCASSVAGQRYSGNTIYFGEGSWLTVV.

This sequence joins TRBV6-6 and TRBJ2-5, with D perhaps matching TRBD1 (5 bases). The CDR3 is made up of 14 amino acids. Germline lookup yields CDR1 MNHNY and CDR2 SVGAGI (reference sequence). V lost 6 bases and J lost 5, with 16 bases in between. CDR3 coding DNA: TGTGCCAGCAGAACCATCCAGGGTTGGGAGACCCAGTACTTC. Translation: CASRTIQGWETQYF.

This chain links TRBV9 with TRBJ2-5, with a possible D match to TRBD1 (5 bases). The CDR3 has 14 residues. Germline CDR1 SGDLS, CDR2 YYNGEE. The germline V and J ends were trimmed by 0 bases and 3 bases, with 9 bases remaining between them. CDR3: CASSVGDSKETQYF. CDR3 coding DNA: TGTGCCAGCAGCGTAGGAGACAGCAAAGAGACCCAGTACTTC. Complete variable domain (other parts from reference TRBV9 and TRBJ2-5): DSGVTQTPKHLITATGQRVTLRCSPRSGDLSVYWYQQSLDQGLQFLIQYYNGEERAKGNILERFSAQQFPDLHSELNLSSLELGDSALYFCASSVGDSKETQYFGPGTRLLVL.

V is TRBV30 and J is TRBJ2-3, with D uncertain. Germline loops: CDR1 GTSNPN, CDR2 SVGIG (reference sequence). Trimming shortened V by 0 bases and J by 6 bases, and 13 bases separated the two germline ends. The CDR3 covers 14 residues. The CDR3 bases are TGTGCCTGGAGTGTACCCCCTACGCGGGATACGCAGTATTTT. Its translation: CAWSVPPTRDTQYF.

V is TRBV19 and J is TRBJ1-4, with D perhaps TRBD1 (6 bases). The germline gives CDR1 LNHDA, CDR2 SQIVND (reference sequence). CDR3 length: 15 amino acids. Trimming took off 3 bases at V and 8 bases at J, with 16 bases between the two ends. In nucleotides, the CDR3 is TGTGCCAGTAGTATCTTAGGGGGATTCGGCGAAAAACTGTTTTTT. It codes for CASSILGGFGEKLFF.

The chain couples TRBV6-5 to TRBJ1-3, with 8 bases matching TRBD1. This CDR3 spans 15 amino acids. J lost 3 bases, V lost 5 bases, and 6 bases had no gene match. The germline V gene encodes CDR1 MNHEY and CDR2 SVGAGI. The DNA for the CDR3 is TGTGCCAGCAGTAAAGGACAGGGCGGTGGAAACACCATATATTTT. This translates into CASSKGQGGGNTIYF.

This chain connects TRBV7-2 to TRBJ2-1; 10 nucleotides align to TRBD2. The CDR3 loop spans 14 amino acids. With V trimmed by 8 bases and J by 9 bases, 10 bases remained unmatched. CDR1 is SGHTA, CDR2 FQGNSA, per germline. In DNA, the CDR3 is TGTGCCAGCTCTAAGGCTAGCGGGAGTCCTGAGCAGTTCTTC. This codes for CASSKASGSPEQFF.

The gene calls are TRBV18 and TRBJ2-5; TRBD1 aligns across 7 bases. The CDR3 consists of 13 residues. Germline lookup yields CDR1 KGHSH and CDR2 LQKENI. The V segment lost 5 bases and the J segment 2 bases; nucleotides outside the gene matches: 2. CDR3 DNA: TGTGCCAGCTCATCCAGGGGGCAAGAGACCCAGTACTTC. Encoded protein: CASSSRGQETQYF. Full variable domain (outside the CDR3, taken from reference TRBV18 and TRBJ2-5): NAGVMQNPRHLVRRRGQEARLRCSPMKGHSHVYWYRQLPEEGLKFMVYLQKENIIDESGMPKERFSAEFPKEGPSILRIQQVVRGDSAAYFCASSSRGQETQYFGPGTRLLVL.

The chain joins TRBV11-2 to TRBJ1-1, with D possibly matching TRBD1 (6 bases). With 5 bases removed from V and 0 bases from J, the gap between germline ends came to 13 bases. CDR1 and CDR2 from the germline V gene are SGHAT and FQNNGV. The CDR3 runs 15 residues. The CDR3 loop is CASSLSGDMNTEAFF. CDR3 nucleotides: TGTGCCAGCAGCCTATCGGGGGACATGAACACTGAAGCTTTCTTT.

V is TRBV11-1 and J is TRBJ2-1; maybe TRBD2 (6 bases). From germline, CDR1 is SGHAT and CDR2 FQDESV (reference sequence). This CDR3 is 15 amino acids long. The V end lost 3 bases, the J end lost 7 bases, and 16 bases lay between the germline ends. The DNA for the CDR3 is TGTGCCAGCAGCTTGGGGGGAGCCGTTCGGAATGAGCAGTTCTTC. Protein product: CASSLGGAVRNEQFF.